This entry describes one T cell receptor (beta chain). The record originates from a study of CD8 T cells in Susac syndrome. This CDR3 has 16 amino acids. V lost 5 bases and J lost 0; bases outside the gene matches: 5. An amount of RNA that ranged from about 0.45 to 1 ug was reverse transcribed with random hexamers. TCRdb re-called the immunoSEQ multiplex PCR reads with MiXCR, one entry per CDR3 protein. The table has around 300,000 distinct CDR3 sequences, around nine tenths seen once. The chain couples TRBV12-3 or TRBV12-4 to TRBJ2-3, with 10 positions matching TRBD1. The sequenced sample was CD8+ T cells from PBMCs. This clonotype originated in a human donor with multiple sclerosis. The CDR3 is CASSIWTGGSTDTQYF. CDR3 nucleotide sequence: TGTGCCAGCAGTATCTGGACAGGGGGGAGCACAGATACGCAGTATTTT.